The source of this T cell receptor beta chain is a study of technical replicates of blood from a handful of donors. Germline loops: CDR1 LGHNA, CDR2 YNFKEQ. V lost 0 bases and J 9 bases, leaving 14 bases between the germline ends. The CDR3 runs 14 residues. The assay was immunoSEQ multiplex PCR, and TCRdb's table has in-frame clones only and misses some. Of about 56,000 clones in the sample, 90% to 95% are singletons; the top ten hold 2.5% to 4%. The sequenced sample was PBMCs. The sequence was obtained from a human donor in good health. Some clones in this sample may be carry-over from other donors' samples. J is TRBJ2-5 and V is TRBV4-2, with D tentatively TRBD1 (6 bases). The CDR3 loop is CASSQDGPKGAQYF. The CDR3 coding sequence is TGTGCCAGCAGCCAAGATGGACCCAAGGGGGCCCAGTACTTC.